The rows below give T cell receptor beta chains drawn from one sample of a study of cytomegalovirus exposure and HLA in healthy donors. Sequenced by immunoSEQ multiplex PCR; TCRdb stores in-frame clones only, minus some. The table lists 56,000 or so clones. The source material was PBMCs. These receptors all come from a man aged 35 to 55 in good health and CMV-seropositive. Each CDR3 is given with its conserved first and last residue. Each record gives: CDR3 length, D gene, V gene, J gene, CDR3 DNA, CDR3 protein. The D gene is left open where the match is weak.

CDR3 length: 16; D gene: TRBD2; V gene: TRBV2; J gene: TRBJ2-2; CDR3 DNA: TGTGCCAGCAGTGTAAGACTAGCGGGGGGATCCGGGGAGCTGTTTTTT; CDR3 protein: CASSVRLAGGSGELFF
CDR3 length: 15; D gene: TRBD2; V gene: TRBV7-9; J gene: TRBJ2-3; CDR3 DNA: TGTGCCAGCAGCGTCGACGGACTAGCATCAGATACGCAGTATTTT; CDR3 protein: CASSVDGLASDTQYF
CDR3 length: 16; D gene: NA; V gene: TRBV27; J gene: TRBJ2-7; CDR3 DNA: TGTGCCAGCAGTCCAACCCTCGGACAGAAGAAGTACGAGCAGTACTTC; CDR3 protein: CASSPTLGQKKYEQYF
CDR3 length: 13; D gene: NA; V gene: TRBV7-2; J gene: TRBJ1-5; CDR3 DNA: TGTGCCAGCAGCTCGCAGTTCGATCAGCCCCAGCATTTT; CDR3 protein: CASSSQFDQPQHF
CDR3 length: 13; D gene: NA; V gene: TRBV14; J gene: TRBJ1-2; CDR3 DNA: TGTGCCAGCAGCCGGCCGGACAGTTATGGCTACACCTTC; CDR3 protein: CASSRPDSYGYTF
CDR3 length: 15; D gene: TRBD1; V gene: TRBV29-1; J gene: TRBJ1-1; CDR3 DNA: TGCAGCGTTGATGGGAACAGGGGAGCGAACACTGAAGCTTTCTTT; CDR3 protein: CSVDGNRGANTEAFF
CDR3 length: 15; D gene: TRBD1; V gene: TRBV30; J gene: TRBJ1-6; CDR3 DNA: TGTGCCTGGAGTGTCGGGACAGGCTATAATTCACCCCTCCACTTT; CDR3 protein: CAWSVGTGYNSPLHF
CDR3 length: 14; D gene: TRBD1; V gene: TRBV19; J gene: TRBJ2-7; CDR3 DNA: TGTGCCACCACGAGGGGGCGATTTGGAAGTGAGCAGTACTTC; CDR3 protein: CATTRGRFGSEQYF
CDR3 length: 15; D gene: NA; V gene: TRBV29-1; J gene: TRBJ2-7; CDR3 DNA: TGCAGCGTTGAGATCGGGACTTATCTAACCTACGAGCAGTACTTC; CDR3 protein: CSVEIGTYLTYEQYF
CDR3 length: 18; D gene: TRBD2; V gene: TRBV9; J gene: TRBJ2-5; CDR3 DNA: TGTGCCAGCAGCATCTCGACTAGCGGGGGACCGGAGCAAGAGACCCAGTACTTC; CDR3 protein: CASSISTSGGPEQETQYF
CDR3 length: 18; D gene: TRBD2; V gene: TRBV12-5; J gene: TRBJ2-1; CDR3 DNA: TGTGCTAGTGGTTTGGTACCATGGACTAGCGGGAGGGCTCATGAGCAGTTCTTC; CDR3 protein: CASGLVPWTSGRAHEQFF
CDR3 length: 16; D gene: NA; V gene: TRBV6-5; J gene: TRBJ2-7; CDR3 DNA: TGTGCCAGCAGTTACGGCTATCAGGGGCTCGGGTACGAGCAGTACTTC; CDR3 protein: CASSYGYQGLGYEQYF
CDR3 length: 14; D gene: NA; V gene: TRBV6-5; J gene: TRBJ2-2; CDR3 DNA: TGTGCCAGCACCCGAGGGGGAAGCACCGGGGAGCTGTTTTTT; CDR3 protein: CASTRGGSTGELFF
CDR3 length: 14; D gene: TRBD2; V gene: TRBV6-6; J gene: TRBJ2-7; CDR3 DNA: TGTGCCAGCACCCCGGGAGGGAGCTCCTACGAGCAGTACTTC; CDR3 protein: CASTPGGSSYEQYF
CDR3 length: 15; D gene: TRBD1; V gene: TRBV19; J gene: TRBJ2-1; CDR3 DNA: TGTGCCAGTAGTGTGGACAGGGACGCGGGCAATGAGCAGTTCTTC; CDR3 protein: CASSVDRDAGNEQFF
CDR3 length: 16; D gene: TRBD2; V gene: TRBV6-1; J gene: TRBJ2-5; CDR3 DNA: TGTGCCGGCAGTGAAGGGGTAGCGGGAGGCGTGGAGACCCAGTACTTC; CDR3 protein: CAGSEGVAGGVETQYF
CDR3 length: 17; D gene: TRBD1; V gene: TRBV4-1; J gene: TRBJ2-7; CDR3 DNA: TGCGCCAGCAGCCAAGACCGGGACAGGGGGCTTATCGACGAGCAGTACTTC; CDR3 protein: CASSQDRDRGLIDEQYF
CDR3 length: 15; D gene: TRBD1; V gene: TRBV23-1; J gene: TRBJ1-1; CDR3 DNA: TGCGCCAGCAGTCGCCCCGGGACAGCGAACACTGAAGCTTTCTTT; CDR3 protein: CASSRPGTANTEAFF